Detailed here is one T cell receptor (beta chain). Its antigen is unknown. This specimen belongs to a study of siplizumab effects on memory and regulatory T cells. General study findings and limits: Poor capture below about 10^-5 frequency left most alloreactive clones unmapped to unstimulated subsets.

The protocol was immunoSEQ multiplex PCR, while the TCRdb copy is restricted to in-frame clones and leaves out a portion. The sample lists some 70,000 clones, approximately 88% occurring once. Germline V CDR1 and CDR2: MNHNS, SASEGT. This CDR3 is built from 14 residues. With V trimmed by 6 bases and J by 5 bases, 5 bases remained unmatched. The receptor was derived from a human donor in good health. The J gene is TRBJ2-7, the V gene TRBV6-1; 12 nucleotides line up with TRBD2. Material: Tregs sorted from blood. The CDR3: CASRLGLAGHEQYF. The CDR3 DNA follows: TGTGCCAGCAGGCTGGGACTAGCGGGCCACGAGCAGTACTTC.